This is a list of T cell receptor beta chains from one sample in a study of T cell responses to AZD1222 COVID-19 vaccine. TCRdb keeps only in-frame clones here, not all; method: immunoSEQ multiplex PCR. The sample consists of under 200,000 clones, roughly nine tenths of them appearing once. Sequencing used peripheral blood, obtained on day 0 of AZD1222 vaccination. These receptors all stem from an adult in good health. Each CDR3 is given with its conserved first and last residue.

J gene	CDR3 length	V gene	CDR3 protein
TRBJ2-1	15	TRBV5-4	CASAPRTGFTDEQFF
TRBJ1-1	12	TRBV7-9	CASSLGQREAFF
TRBJ1-2	13	TRBV18	CASSPDTNYGYTF
TRBJ2-7	16	TRBV3-1/TRBV3-2	CASSQGLAGFSYEQYF
TRBJ2-3	15	TRBV10-2	CASVASTSGSYTQYF
TRBJ1-3	12	TRBV11-2	CASSLSGNTIYF
TRBJ1-2	13	TRBV5-8	CASSLTGVYGYTF
TRBJ1-2	17	TRBV7-2	CASSLGMPETNFYGYTF
TRBJ2-2	13	TRBV9	CASSVGSSGELFF
TRBJ1-2	15	TRBV29-1	CSVRTGEIYEASYTF
TRBJ2-7	14	TRBV28	CASSSSGLAHEQYF
TRBJ1-1	12	TRBV10-3	CAIGTGGTEAFF
TRBJ2-5	14	TRBV11-3	CASSDRRTQETQYF
TRBJ2-2	14	TRBV24-1	CATSDGPNTGELFF
TRBJ2-3	13	TRBV24-1	CATGLASTDTQYF
TRBJ1-5	14	TRBV6-6	CASSTRGSNQPQHF
TRBJ1-5	17	TRBV16	CASSQFGPGASNQPQHF
TRBJ1-1	14	TRBV19	CASRPGTVEDEAFF
TRBJ2-7	13	TRBV19	CASSGGGAYEQYF
TRBJ2-7	13	TRBV5-1	CASASGSSYEQYF
TRBJ1-1	10	TRBV10-2	CASRGFEAFF
TRBJ2-5	14	TRBV19	CASCAGGRGQTQYF
TRBJ1-1	12	TRBV9	CASSRLNTEAFF
TRBJ2-2	15	TRBV27	CASTLVTGYTGELFF
TRBJ2-6	15	TRBV7-2	CASSFSSSGANVLTF
TRBJ1-2	14	TRBV6-2/TRBV6-3	CASSYPGTVYGYTF
TRBJ2-7	14	TRBV4-3	CASSRAGVSYEQYF
TRBJ1-5	16	TRBV19	CASSILKGQPNQPQHF
TRBJ2-7	14	TRBV24-1	CATSDRGPSYEQYF
TRBJ1-5	14	TRBV4-1	CASSQEPLAKPQHF
TRBJ2-7	13	TRBV6-5	CASSYRGLSEQYF
TRBJ1-4	16	TRBV6-5	CASSYSPRQHNEKLFF
TRBJ1-4	14	TRBV5-1	CASSRTGVGEKLFF
TRBJ2-1	14	TRBV4-1	CASSQAGSYNEQFF
TRBJ2-7	17	TRBV27	CASSFVRATGATNEQYF
TRBJ1-5	15	TRBV19	CASSPSAASNQPQHF
TRBJ1-1	13	TRBV9	CASSATRGTEAFF
TRBJ1-1	16	TRBV11-2	CASSLNRITMNTEAFF
TRBJ1-1	17	TRBV5-1	CASSPRQGVRGNTEAFF
TRBJ1-1	16	TRBV6-2/TRBV6-3	CASSPHRTERNTEAFF
TRBJ1-1	13	TRBV19	CASRGQGDTEAFF
TRBJ2-5	15	TRBV6-5	CASRVQGVGRETQYF
TRBJ1-3	13	TRBV12-3/TRBV12-4	CASTRLNGNTIYF
TRBJ2-1	11	TRBV20-1	CSARDLHEQFF
TRBJ2-3	15	TRBV27	CASSLWARSTDTQYF
TRBJ2-7	14	TRBV5-6	CASSLWTHAYEQYF
TRBJ1-1	13	TRBV3-1/TRBV3-2	CASPSKENTEAFF
TRBJ1-3	12	TRBV19	CATARAGNTIYF
TRBJ1-6	15	TRBV7-2	CASSSRRTENSPLHF
TRBJ1-2	12	TRBV5-6	CASSLDNYGYTF
TRBJ1-1	16	TRBV2	CASSPWGGTMNTEAFF